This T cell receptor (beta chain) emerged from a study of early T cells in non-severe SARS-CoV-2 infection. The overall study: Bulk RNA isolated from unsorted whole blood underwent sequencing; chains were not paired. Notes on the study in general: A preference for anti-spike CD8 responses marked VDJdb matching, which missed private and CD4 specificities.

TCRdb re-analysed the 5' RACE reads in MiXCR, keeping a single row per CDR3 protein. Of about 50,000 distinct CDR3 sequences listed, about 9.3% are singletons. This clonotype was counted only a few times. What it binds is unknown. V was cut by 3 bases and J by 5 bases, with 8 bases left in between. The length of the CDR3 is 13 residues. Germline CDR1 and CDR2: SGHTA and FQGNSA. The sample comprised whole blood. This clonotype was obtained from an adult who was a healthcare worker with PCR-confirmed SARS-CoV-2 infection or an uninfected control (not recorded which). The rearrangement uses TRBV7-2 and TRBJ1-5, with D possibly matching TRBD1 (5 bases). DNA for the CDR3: TGTGCCAGCAGCTTTGGGACGTATCAGCCCCAGCATTTT. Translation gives CASSFGTYQPQHF.